This T cell receptor (beta chain) was recovered during a study of neurological immune-mediated disorders. This clonotype was seen many times. In TCRdb, the 5' RACE reads were re-called with MiXCR into one record per CDR3 protein. The sample has about 28,000 distinct CDR3 sequences, roughly an eighth seen once. Trimming removed 0 bases at V and 0 bases at J, with 7 bases between. This CDR3 has 14 residues. Looked up from germline, CDR1 is SGDLS and CDR2 is YYNGEE. This sequence joins TRBV9 and TRBJ2-7; unclear D gene. The specimen sequenced was PBMCs. The receptor was derived from a man aged 55-75 years in good health. CDR3: CASSVVGSSYEQYF. As DNA, the CDR3 is TGTGCCAGCAGCGTAGTGGGCAGCTCCTACGAGCAGTACTTC.